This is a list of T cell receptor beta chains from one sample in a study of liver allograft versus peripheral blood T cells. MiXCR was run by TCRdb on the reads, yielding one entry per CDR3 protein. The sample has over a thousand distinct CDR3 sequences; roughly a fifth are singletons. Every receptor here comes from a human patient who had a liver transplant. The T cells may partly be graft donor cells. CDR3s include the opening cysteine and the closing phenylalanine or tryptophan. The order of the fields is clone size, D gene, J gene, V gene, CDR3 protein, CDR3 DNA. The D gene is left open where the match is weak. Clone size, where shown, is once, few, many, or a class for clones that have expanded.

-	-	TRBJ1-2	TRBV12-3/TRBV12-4	CASSFQEPYGYTF	TGTGCCAGCAGTTTTCAAGAGCCGTATGGCTACACCTTC
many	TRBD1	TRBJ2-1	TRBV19	CASSIVTGDNEQFF	TGTGCCAGTAGTATAGTGACAGGGGACAATGAGCAGTTCTTC
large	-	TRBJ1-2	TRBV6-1	CASHLRAGFGRYGYTF	TGTGCCAGTCACCTCAGGGCAGGGTTCGGGCGCTATGGCTACACCTTC
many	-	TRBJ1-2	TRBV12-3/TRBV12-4	CASSLSLAYGYTF	TGTGCCAGCAGTTTAAGCCTGGCCTATGGCTACACCTTC
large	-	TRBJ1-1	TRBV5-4	CASSPGQSEAFF	TGTGCCAGCAGCCCGGGACAAAGCGAAGCTTTCTTT
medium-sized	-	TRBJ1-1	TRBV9	CASSGHRAGRTEAFF	TGTGCCAGCAGCGGCCACAGGGCCGGGCGTACTGAAGCTTTCTTT
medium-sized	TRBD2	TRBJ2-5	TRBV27	CASSLGLAGTQETQYF	TGTGCCAGCAGTTTGGGACTAGCGGGCACCCAAGAGACCCAGTACTTC
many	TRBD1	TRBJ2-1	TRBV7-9	CASSPRQGTISYNEQFF	TGTGCCAGCAGCCCCCGACAGGGGACCATCTCCTACAATGAGCAGTTCTTC
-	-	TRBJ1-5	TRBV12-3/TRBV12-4	CASGLGGGADQPQHF	TGTGCCAGTGGCCTCGGGGGGGGGGCAGATCAGCCCCAGCATTTT
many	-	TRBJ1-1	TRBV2	CASSDPSERGTEAFF	TGTGCCAGCAGTGACCCCTCAGAGAGGGGGACTGAAGCTTTCTTT
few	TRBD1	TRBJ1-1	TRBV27	CASSLGQRAEAFF	TGTGCCAGCAGTTTGGGACAGAGAGCTGAAGCTTTCTTT